This TCR beta chain is from a study of blood T cell repertoires in COVID-19. Whole-study context: The United States, Italy and Spain supplied acute and convalescent COVID-19 samples.

Under the authors' procedure: It was from reference gene primer amplification that nucleated cell counts were estimated. Sequencing used immunoSEQ multiplex PCR; TCRdb keeps in-frame clones, though not all of them. The DNA was the basis for D and trimming; V, J and clone size are from that table. The sample shows approximately 150,000 clones, roughly 88% of them seen only once. V lost 7 bases, J lost 7 bases, and 7 bases stayed unmatched. The CDR3 covers 12 residues. The germline gives CDR1 SQVTM, CDR2 ANQGSEA. The age range of participants was 18 to 89 years, with residence in under 25 US areas. Cohort allocation depended upon clinical history that participants reported.

The rearrangement joins TRBV29-1 to TRBJ2-1; the match to TRBD2 covers 7 bases. Sequencing used PBMCs or T cells enriched from blood (not recorded which). The sequence was collected from a man in his sixties or seventies who had been exposed to COVID-19. The CDR3 region is CSAREGPNEQFF. CDR3 DNA sequence: TGCAGCGCAAGGGAGGGTCCAAATGAGCAGTTCTTC.